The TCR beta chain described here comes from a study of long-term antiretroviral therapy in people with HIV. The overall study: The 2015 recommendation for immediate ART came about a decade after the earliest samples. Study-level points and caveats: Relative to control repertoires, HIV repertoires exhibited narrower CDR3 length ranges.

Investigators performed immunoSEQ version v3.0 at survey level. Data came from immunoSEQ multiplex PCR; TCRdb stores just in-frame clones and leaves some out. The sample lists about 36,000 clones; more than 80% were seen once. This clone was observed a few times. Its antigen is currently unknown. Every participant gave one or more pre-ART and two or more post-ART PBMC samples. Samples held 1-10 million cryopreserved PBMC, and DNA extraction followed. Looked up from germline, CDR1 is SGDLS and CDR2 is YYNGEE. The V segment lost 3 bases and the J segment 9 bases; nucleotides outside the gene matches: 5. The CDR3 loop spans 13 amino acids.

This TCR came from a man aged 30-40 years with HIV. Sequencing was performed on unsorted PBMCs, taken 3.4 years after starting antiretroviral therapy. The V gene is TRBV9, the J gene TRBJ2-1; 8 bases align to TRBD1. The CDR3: CASSDQGAFEQFF. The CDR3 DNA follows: TGTGCCAGCAGCGACCAGGGGGCTTTTGAGCAGTTCTTC.